This T cell receptor beta chain was recorded in a study of blood T cell repertoires in COVID-19. Study summary: The United States, Italy and Spain were the sources of the acute and convalescent COVID-19 samples.

Followed longitudinally, the Seattle patients had been enrolled during active infection. Original processing notes: Reference gene primers were amplified, and this amplification served to estimate nucleated cell counts. Some clones are missing from TCRdb's copy, which holds only in-frame ones; the method was immunoSEQ multiplex PCR. That table supplies the V and J calls and clone size; D and trimming were determined from the DNA. Of 300,000 to 400,000 clones listed, 75% to 90% are singletons. The sample was peripheral blood. This receptor was identified in a woman aged 45 to 65 with COVID-19, enrolled during active disease.

CDR3 loop: CASSSPDRATYEQYF. The CDR3, as DNA: TGTGCCAGCAGTTCTCCGGACAGGGCGACCTACGAGCAGTACTTC. V is TRBV6-5 and J is TRBJ2-7; 8 bases line up with TRBD1. Germline V gene lookup returns CDR1 MNHEY and CDR2 SVGAGI. V was clipped by 4 bases and J by 2 bases; unmatched bases: 7. CDR3 length equals 15 residues.